Presented here are 30 T cell receptor beta chains from one specimen sequenced in a study of blood T cell repertoires in COVID-19 (dated by TCRdb to 2020 to 2022). To prepare the library, the immunoSEQ multiplex PCR assay was applied. TCRdb carries this immuneACCESS record with in-frame sequences only. Its versions omit some clonotypes, under half of them owing to an unresolved V gene in the studies checked, with the rest unexplained. The sample table shows about 110,000 clones, and 65% to 90% are seen once. Of the sample, 30% to 45% is held by the ten largest clones. The source material was peripheral blood. Source of these receptors: a man aged 80 or over with acute or convalescent COVID-19.

The chain uses TRBV5-4 and TRBJ1-1; D not certain. CDR3 length: 18 amino acids. Germline CDR1 reads SGHNT; CDR2 reads YYREEE (reference sequence). Trimming stripped 4 bases from V and 0 bases from J, with 22 bases between. The CDR3 protein is CASSRTKASRGVNTEAFF. In DNA form, the CDR3 reads TGTGCCAGCAGCCGAACGAAGGCAAGTAGAGGTGTGAACACTGAAGCTTTCTTT. The variable domain in full, with the rest retrieved from reference TRBV5-4 and TRBJ1-1, is ETGVTQSPTHLIKTRGQQVTLRCSSQSGHNTVSWYQQALGQGPQFIFQYYREEENGRGNFPPRFSGLQFPNYSSELNVNALELDDSALYLCASSRTKASRGVNTEAFFGQGTRLTVV.

This clone has a single count. The chain carries TRBV5-1 and TRBJ2-3; 8 positions agree with TRBD2. The V segment lost 4 bases and the J segment 0 bases; nucleotides outside the gene matches: 13. The CDR3 loop spans 18 amino acids. Looked up from germline, CDR1 is SGHRS and CDR2 is YFSETQ. CDR3 residues: CASSPQPSSGASTDTQYF. The CDR3 DNA is TGCGCCAGCAGCCCCCAGCCTAGTAGCGGGGCTAGCACAGATACGCAGTATTTT.

V is TRBV5-1 and J is TRBJ2-1; 7 bases are shared with TRBD1. This CDR3 is 13 amino acids long. J was trimmed by 7 bases and V by 4 bases; bases with no gene match: 5. The germline CDR1 and CDR2 sequences are SGHRS and YFSETQ. The CDR3 region has the DNA TGCGCCAGCAGCGTAACAGGGGAAAATGAGCAGTTCTTC. As protein: CASSVTGENEQFF.

The rearrangement uses TRBV11-2 and TRBJ1-1; D is unresolved. Germline lookup yields CDR1 SGHAT and CDR2 FQNNGV. The CDR3 is made up of 14 amino acids. V lost 0 bases and J 2 bases, leaving 7 bases between the germline ends. The CDR3, as DNA: TGTGCCAGCAGCTTAGATCTCCTTAACACTGAAGCTTTCTTT. Protein sequence: CASSLDLLNTEAFF.

The J gene is TRBJ2-5, the V gene TRBV19, with TRBD2 identical over 9 bases. Germline V gene data show CDR1 as LNHDA and CDR2 as SQIVND (reference sequence). V gave up 3 bases and J gave up 5 bases; unmatched junction bases: 7. The CDR3 runs 15 residues. CDR3: CASSIIAGETETQYF. CDR3 in DNA: TGTGCCAGTAGTATTATAGCGGGAGAGACGGAGACCCAGTACTTC.

This clone has a single count. The rearrangement uses TRBV18 and TRBJ2-1; D uncertain. V was pared by 3 bases and J by 10 bases, with 13 bases between. The CDR3 sequence is 13 residues long. The germline CDR1 and CDR2 sequences are KGHSH and LQKENI. CDR3 nucleotides: TGTGCCAGCTCACCCAAAATCCAGTCGGAGCAGTTCTTC. Its translation: CASSPKIQSEQFF.

The V and J genes are TRBV28 and TRBJ1-4, with no clear D. The V gene lost 8 bases and the J gene lost 4 bases, with 17 bases spanning the gap. The germline V gene encodes CDR1 MDHEN and CDR2 SYDVKM. The CDR3 loop spans 15 amino acids. The DNA of the CDR3 is TGTGCCAGCGCCCTGTTGAGAGCCGGTAATGAAAAACTGTTTTTT. The encoded protein is CASALLRAGNEKLFF. Variable domain in full (rest from reference TRBV28 and TRBJ1-4): DVKVTQSSRYLVKRTGEKVFLECVQDMDHENMFWYRQDPGLGLRLIYFSYDVKMKEKGDIPEGYSVSREKKERFSLILESASTNQTSMYLCASALLRAGNEKLFFGSGTQLSVL.

The V call is TRBV5-4, the J call TRBJ1-6; TRBD1 agrees at 9 bases. This CDR3 comprises 13 residues. Germline CDR1 SGHNT, CDR2 YYREEE (reference sequence). Trimming took 4 bases from V and 15 from J; bases not matched to a gene: 8. Here the CDR3 reads CASSPGQGTSLHF. CDR3 sequence (DNA): TGTGCCAGCAGCCCTGGACAGGGGACAAGCCTCCACTTT.

The rearrangement links TRBV4-2 to TRBJ2-7, with a tentative D call TRBD2 (5 bases). This CDR3 has 15 residues. Trimming removed 1 base from V and 2 bases from J, with 12 bases in between. In germline, CDR1 is LGHNA, CDR2 YNFKEQ. CDR3 sequence reads: CASSQGEGSPYEQYF. CDR3 bases: TGTGCCAGCAGCCAAGGCGAGGGCAGCCCCTACGAGCAGTACTTC.

The gene calls are TRBV18 and TRBJ1-4; D unresolved. Germline values: CDR1 KGHSH, CDR2 LQKENI. CDR3 length: 14 amino acids. Trimming removed 1 base at V and 4 bases at J, with 7 bases between. Here the CDR3 reads CASSPRRVNEKLFF. The CDR3 nucleotides read TGTGCCAGCTCACCACGGCGGGTTAATGAAAAACTGTTTTTT.

This sequence joins TRBV5-1 and TRBJ2-1; unclear D gene. Trimming removed 0 bases from V and 8 bases from J, with 18 bases in between. The CDR3 is 16 amino acids. From germline, CDR1 is SGHRS and CDR2 YFSETQ. In DNA form, the CDR3 reads TGCGCCAGCAGCTTGGGGCAGGCTTCTCAAGGCCATGAGCAGTTCTTC. It is translated as CASSLGQASQGHEQFF.

The rearrangement uses TRBV5-1 and TRBJ2-3, with 8 bases lining up with TRBD2. From germline, CDR1 is SGHRS and CDR2 YFSETQ. The CDR3 spans 15 residues. The V and J ends lost 4 bases and 3 bases, in that order; junction bases with no gene match: 7. CDR3 DNA: TGCGCCAGCAGCCCCCGCGGGGGGATTACAGATACGCAGTATTTT. Translated: CASSPRGGITDTQYF.

The rearrangement joins TRBV18 to TRBJ1-1, with 7 positions matching TRBD1. Germline assignment: CDR1 KGHSH and CDR2 LQKENI. The CDR3 spans 12 residues. Trimming took 5 bases from V and 6 from J; bases not matched to a gene: 3. This chain's CDR3 is CASSRGTAEAFF. In nucleotides, the CDR3 is TGTGCCAGCTCAAGAGGGACAGCTGAAGCTTTCTTT.

The chain is built from TRBV7-2 and TRBJ1-4; TRBD1 is a possible D gene (6 bases). The germline V gene encodes CDR1 SGHTA and CDR2 FQGNSA. Trimming removed 3 bases from V and 5 bases from J, with 10 bases in between. The CDR3 contains 14 residues. CDR3 protein: CASSFSQGNEKLFF. DNA of the CDR3: TGTGCCAGCAGCTTTTCGCAGGGGAATGAAAAACTGTTTTTT.

The rearrangement joins TRBV3-1 (or the pseudogene TRBV3-2) to TRBJ2-3; 8 bases agree with TRBD2. After removal of 1 base from V and 1 base from J, the junction contained 1 base not matched to a gene. CDR3 size: 15 residues. Germline CDR1 LGHDT, CDR2 YNNKEL (reference sequence). CDR3 nucleotides: TGTGCCAGCAGCCAAGCGGGACTAGGCACAGATACGCAGTATTTT. It specifies CASSQAGLGTDTQYF.

This clone was counted between two and nine times. The chain joins TRBV11-2 to TRBJ2-7, with TRBD1 matching 12 bases. The CDR3 has 17 amino acids. After removal of 4 bases from V and 6 bases from J, the junction contained 13 bases not matched to a gene. Germline CDR1 SGHAT, CDR2 FQNNGV. The CDR3 DNA reads as TGTGCCAGCAGCTCAATCCTTTTAGGGGACAGGGGGCTCGAGCAGTACTTC. This gives the protein CASSSILLGDRGLEQYF.

The chain joins TRBV5-1 to TRBJ2-3; 8 bases map to TRBD1. Germline CDR1 is SGHRS and CDR2 is YFSETQ. V shed 4 bases and J 2 bases; nucleotides not matched to a gene: 12. The CDR3 contains 17 residues. CDR3: CASSPLRQGSYTDTQYF. The CDR3 bases are TGCGCCAGCAGCCCTCTTCGACAGGGGTCGTACACAGATACGCAGTATTTT. Combining the CDR3 with reference TRBV5-1 and TRBJ2-3 gives the whole variable domain KAGVTQTPRYLIKTRGQQVTLSCSPISGHRSVSWYQQTPGQGLQFLFEYFSETQRNKGNFPGRFSGRQFSNSRSEMNVSTLELGDSALYLCASSPLRQGSYTDTQYFGPGTRLTVL.

This clone showed up just once. The chain combines TRBV19 with TRBJ2-5; TRBD2 agrees at 15 bases. Germline CDR1 LNHDA, CDR2 SQIVND (reference sequence). Trimming at V came to 4 bases and at J to 4 bases, leaving 4 bases not matched to a gene. The CDR3 is made up of 16 amino acids. The CDR3 protein is CASSSPGLAGGETQYF. The CDR3 DNA is TGTGCCAGTAGTAGCCCGGGACTAGCGGGAGGAGAGACCCAGTACTTC.

The V and J genes are TRBV30 and TRBJ2-1; 8 nucleotides agree with TRBD2. Germline V gene lookup returns CDR1 GTSNPN and CDR2 SVGIG (reference sequence). V shed 0 bases and J 5 bases; nucleotides not matched to a gene: 9. The CDR3 loop spans 16 amino acids. In DNA, the CDR3 is TGTGCCTGGAGTGTACGAACTAGCGGAGCCCACAATGAGCAGTTCTTC. This codes for CAWSVRTSGAHNEQFF.

This clone was recorded a few times. J is TRBJ2-1 and V is TRBV6-4, with D tentatively TRBD1 (6 bases). V lost 4 bases to trimming and J lost 9 bases, with 19 bases between them. CDR3 length equals 15 residues. Germline CDR1 MRHNA, CDR2 SNTAGT. CDR3 in amino acids: CASSVLGGVWGEQFF. The CDR3 coding sequence is TGTGCCAGCAGTGTTTTAGGGGGAGTCTGGGGTGAGCAGTTCTTC.

The rearrangement joins TRBV10-3 to TRBJ1-1; 7 bases are a match to TRBD1. The V gene's germline CDR1 is ENHRY and CDR2 SYGVKD. CDR3 size: 15 residues. The trim removed 0 bases at V and 5 bases at J, leaving 6 bases unmatched. CDR3 bases: TGTGCCATCAGTGAGTCGCGAGGGGGCCTAACTGAAGCTTTCTTT. It encodes CAISESRGGLTEAFF.

This clone was counted a few times. The chain is built from TRBV19 and TRBJ1-4, with TRBD1 identical over 8 bases. V lost 5 bases, J lost 4 bases, and 12 bases stayed unmatched. Germline V gene lookup returns CDR1 LNHDA and CDR2 SQIVND (reference sequence). CDR3 length: 17 residues. The DNA for the CDR3 is TGTGCCAGTAGTGCCGGACAGGGTCCTAGAGATAATGAAAAACTGTTTTTT. Translation gives CASSAGQGPRDNEKLFF.

This clone was counted between two and nine times. This chain joins TRBV14 and TRBJ2-1; D possibly corresponds to TRBD2 (6 bases). Trimming left V 2 bases short and J 15 bases short, with 17 bases between. The CDR3 totals 13 residues. The germline V gene has CDR1 SGHDN and CDR2 FVKESK. The CDR3 sequence is CASSQNNLASRFF. In DNA, the CDR3 is TGTGCCAGCAGCCAAAATAACCTAGCGAGTAGGTTCTTC.

The chain combines TRBV5-1 with TRBJ1-2, with unresolved D. V lost 2 bases and J 0 bases, leaving 8 bases between the germline ends. Per the germline V gene, CDR1 is SGHRS and CDR2 is YFSETQ. This CDR3 spans 14 amino acids. Here the CDR3 reads CASSFDIANYGYTF. CDR3 bases: TGCGCCAGCAGCTTTGATATAGCTAACTATGGCTACACCTTC.

The V gene is TRBV28, the J gene TRBJ2-2, with D unclear. This CDR3 has 12 residues. Trimming took 6 bases from V and 6 from J, leaving 8 bases between them. In germline, CDR1 is MDHEN, CDR2 SYDVKM. CDR3 DNA sequence: TGTGCCAGCAGGAGAGGTCCCGGGGAGCTGTTTTTT. As protein: CASRRGPGELFF. Variable domain in full (rest from reference TRBV28 and TRBJ2-2): DVKVTQSSRYLVKRTGEKVFLECVQDMDHENMFWYRQDPGLGLRLIYFSYDVKMKEKGDIPEGYSVSREKKERFSLILESASTNQTSMYLCASRRGPGELFFGEGSRLTVL.

V is TRBV6-1 and J is TRBJ1-1, with D possibly matching TRBD1 (5 bases). The CDR3 extends over 16 amino acids. The germline V gene encodes CDR1 MNHNS and CDR2 SASEGT. The V gene lost 1 base and the J gene lost 1 base, with 13 bases spanning the gap. In nucleotides, the CDR3 is TGTGCCAGCAGTGAAGGAAGAGGTCAGGGGAACACTGAAGCTTTCTTT. Translated: CASSEGRGQGNTEAFF.

This clone was seen more than once but under ten times. The gene calls are TRBV10-3 and TRBJ2-2, with TRBD2 matching 14 bases. Trimming cost V 6 bases and J 3 bases; bases outside gene matches: 12. The CDR3 loop spans 19 amino acids. The germline V gene encodes CDR1 ENHRY and CDR2 SYGVKD. DNA for the CDR3: TGTGCCATCAGCCTCACCGGGACTAGCGGGAGAGCTTACACCGGGGAGCTGTTTTTT. Its protein is CAISLTGTSGRAYTGELFF.

The genes are TRBV3-1 (or the pseudogene TRBV3-2) and TRBJ2-7, with 9 bases fitting TRBD1. The V segment lost 4 bases and the J segment 3 bases; nucleotides outside the gene matches: 7. The CDR3 is 15 residues long. Germline V gives CDR1 LGHDT, CDR2 YNNKEL (reference sequence). The CDR3 loop is CASSPTGQGRYEQYF. Written as DNA, the CDR3 is TGTGCCAGCAGCCCGACTGGACAGGGGCGCTACGAGCAGTACTTC.

This chain links TRBV28 with TRBJ2-3; 9 positions agree with TRBD1. Germline CDR1 is MDHEN and CDR2 is SYDVKM. Trimming cost V 8 bases and J 2 bases; bases outside gene matches: 23. The CDR3 is made up of 20 amino acids. The CDR3 DNA sequence: TGTGCCAGCTCTACGAAGAGCCTCCGCGGGACAGGGCCCCTCACAGATACGCAGTATTTT. Amino acids: CASSTKSLRGTGPLTDTQYF.

This clone appeared a few times. The rearrangement links TRBV7-9 to TRBJ1-6; 9 positions agree with TRBD1. The germline CDR1 and CDR2 sequences are SEHNR and FQNEAQ (reference sequence). Losses at the gene ends were 5 bases for V and 12 bases for J; bases not matched to a gene: 8. The CDR3 loop spans 14 amino acids. The CDR3 DNA reads as TGTGCCAGCAGCCTGGGACAGGGCATCTTACCCCTCCACTTT. Translation: CASSLGQGILPLHF. Full variable domain (remainder filled in from reference TRBV7-9 and TRBJ1-6): DTGVSQNPRHKITKRGQNVTFRCDPISEHNRLYWYRQTLGQGPEFLTYFQNEAQLEKSRLLSDRFSAERPKGSFSTLEIQRTEQGDSAMYLCASSLGQGILPLHFGNGTRLTVT.